One sample yielded the 27 T cell receptor beta chains listed below, sequenced in a study of blood T cell repertoires in COVID-19. Produced via immunoSEQ multiplex PCR; TCRdb's table is partial and in-frame only. The table records 200,000 to 250,000 clones, roughly 85% of them present only once. Sequenced material: peripheral blood. The receptors shown here come from a man aged 50-59 years with COVID-19, enrolled during active disease.

The V call is TRBV7-2, the J call TRBJ2-3; TRBD1 might be the D (6 bases). The CDR3 extends over 14 amino acids. CDR1 is SGHTA, CDR2 FQGNSA, per germline. Trimming left V 4 bases short and J 1 base short, with 9 bases between. The CDR3 sequence: CASSSRQGTDTQYF. The CDR3 DNA follows: TGTGCCAGCAGCTCTAGACAGGGCACAGATACGCAGTATTTT.

The chain recombines TRBV2 with TRBJ2-5; TRBD2 is a possible D gene (5 bases). The CDR3 spans 12 residues. Trimming took off 8 bases at V and 3 bases at J, with 10 bases between the two ends. The germline V gene has CDR1 SNHLY and CDR2 FYNNEI. CDR3 sequence (DNA): TGTGCCAGCTCGTGGGGAGAAGAGACCCAGTACTTC. Translated, it gives CASSWGEETQYF.

The genes are TRBV4-3 and TRBJ1-4; maybe TRBD1 (6 bases). This CDR3 is built from 16 residues. V dropped 3 bases and J dropped 8 bases, with 19 bases sitting between them. Germline loops: CDR1 LGHNA, CDR2 YSLEER. In nucleotides, the CDR3 is TGCGCCAGCAGCCAGATGCCCGAGAGGCAGGGGGAAAAACTGTTTTTT. It specifies CASSQMPERQGEKLFF.

The J gene is TRBJ2-3, the V gene TRBV5-1; 8 nucleotides line up with TRBD1. Looked up from germline, CDR1 is SGHRS and CDR2 is YFSETQ. The CDR3 contains 14 residues. The V segment lost 3 bases and the J segment 1 base; nucleotides outside the gene matches: 1. CDR3 DNA: TGCGCCAGCAGCTCACAGGGGGGCACAGATACGCAGTATTTT. Its translation: CASSSQGGTDTQYF.

This chain joins TRBV5-6 and TRBJ1-2; weak D call: TRBD1 (6 bases). The CDR3 is 14 residues long. The germline V gene has CDR1 SGHDT and CDR2 YYEEEE. V was shortened by 2 bases and J by 3 bases, with 11 bases between the two germline ends. This CDR3 is CASSFYRAHYGYTF. CDR3 nucleotides: TGTGCCAGCAGCTTCTACAGGGCCCACTATGGCTACACCTTC.

This chain uses TRBV6-5 with TRBJ2-1; 11 bases are shared with TRBD2. The J segment lost 15 bases and the V segment lost 6 bases, leaving 7 bases of the junction unmatched. The CDR3 loop spans 12 amino acids. The germline gives CDR1 MNHEY, CDR2 SVGAGI. The CDR3 region has the DNA TGTGCCAGCAGACTTAGCGGGGGGGCCTTGTTCTTC. Its translation is CASRLSGGALFF.

This clone was seen at least ten times. V is TRBV12-3 or TRBV12-4 and J is TRBJ1-4; D not certain. V was cut by 3 bases and J by 5 bases, with 7 bases left in between. The CDR3 is 13 residues long. CDR3 amino acids: CASSFAENEKLFF. The CDR3 coding sequence is TGTGCCAGCAGTTTCGCGGAGAATGAAAAACTGTTTTTT.

The rearrangement links TRBV28 to TRBJ1-2; no definite D call. CDR1 is MDHEN, CDR2 SYDVKM, per germline. The CDR3 runs 12 residues. The ends were cut back, 7 bases at V and 0 bases at J, with 6 bases in the middle. The CDR3 bases are TGTGCCAGCAAAGCGACTAACTATGGCTACACCTTC. As protein: CASKATNYGYTF.

The V and J genes are TRBV3-1 (or the pseudogene TRBV3-2) and TRBJ2-7; a weak D match, TRBD1 (6 bases). Trimming cost V 5 bases and J 6 bases, with 8 bases left between them. Germline CDR1 LGHDT, CDR2 YNNKEL (reference sequence). This CDR3 is 11 amino acids long. The CDR3 bases are TGTGCCAGCAGCACAGGGAGCGAGCAGTACTTC. It is translated as CASSTGSEQYF.

The gene calls are TRBV5-4 and TRBJ1-2, with 7 nucleotides matching TRBD1. The CDR3 is made up of 13 amino acids. V dropped 4 bases and J dropped 4; count of bases not matched to a gene: 4. CDR1 is SGHNT and CDR2 is YYREEE in the germline V gene (reference sequence). CDR3 DNA: TGTGCCAGCAGCACAGGGGACGGCTATGGCTACACCTTC. Translated: CASSTGDGYGYTF.

The rearrangement joins TRBV5-4 to TRBJ2-2; D remains unclear. Trimming removed 9 bases at V and 1 base at J, with 7 bases between. The germline gives CDR1 SGHNT, CDR2 YYREEE (reference sequence). This CDR3 comprises 12 residues. The CDR3 reads CATQMNTGELFF. CDR3 nucleotide sequence: TGTGCCACCCAGATGAACACCGGGGAGCTGTTTTTT.

This rearrangement joins TRBV5-8 to TRBJ1-1; D may be TRBD1 (5 bases). Deletions cut 4 bases from V and 5 bases from J, with 9 bases between. This CDR3 is 12 amino acids long. Germline CDR1 is SGHTS and CDR2 is YDEGEE. Written as DNA, the CDR3 is TGTGCCAGCAGCATCAGGGCGACTGAAGCTTTCTTT. Its translation: CASSIRATEAFF.

V is TRBV13 and J is TRBJ1-6; no clear D. The CDR3 has 16 amino acids. Between the trimmed V and J ends, which lost 2 bases and 6 bases, there was a span of 14 bases. Germline CDR1 is PRHDT and CDR2 is FYEKMQ (reference sequence). CDR3 nucleotides: TGTGCCAGCAGCTTACAAGGAGGAGGTGGTAATTCACCCCTCCACTTT. This codes for CASSLQGGGGNSPLHF. The whole variable domain, filled in from reference TRBV13 and TRBJ1-6, reads AAGVIQSPRHLIKEKRETATLKCYPIPRHDTVYWYQQGPGQDPQFLISFYEKMQSDKGSIPDRFSAQQFSDYHSELNMSSLELGDSALYFCASSLQGGGGNSPLHFGNGTRLTVT.

The genes are TRBV6-6 and TRBJ2-1; the match to TRBD2 covers 12 bases. The V and J ends lost 8 bases and 8 bases, in that order; junction bases with no gene match: 7. Germline values: CDR1 MNHNY, CDR2 SVGAGI (reference sequence). CDR3 length equals 14 residues. CDR3 in amino acids: CASHRTSGADEQFF. CDR3 DNA sequence: TGTGCCAGCCACCGGACTAGCGGGGCTGATGAGCAGTTCTTC.

The V and J genes are TRBV7-9 and TRBJ2-1; 7 nucleotides agree with TRBD2. Looked up from germline, CDR1 is SEHNR and CDR2 is FQNEAQ (reference sequence). The CDR3 has 16 residues. V lost 1 base, J lost 6 bases, and 9 bases stayed unmatched. The CDR3 DNA reads as TGTGCCAGCAGCTTAGAATCCCTAGCGGTACGCAATGAGCAGTTCTTC. It yields the protein CASSLESLAVRNEQFF. The complete variable domain, with remaining parts taken from reference TRBV7-9 and TRBJ2-1, reads DTGVSQNPRHKITKRGQNVTFRCDPISEHNRLYWYRQTLGQGPEFLTYFQNEAQLEKSRLLSDRFSAERPKGSFSTLEIQRTEQGDSAMYLCASSLESLAVRNEQFFGPGTRLTVL.

J is TRBJ1-1 and V is TRBV5-8; 7 bases line up with TRBD1. V shed 0 bases, J shed 5 bases, and the junction held 16 bases outside the gene matches. This CDR3 comprises 18 residues. The germline CDR1 and CDR2 sequences are SGHTS and YDEGEE. In nucleotides, the CDR3 is TGTGCCAGCAGCTTGGTTAACAGGGGATTTAATACGGGGACTGAAGCTTTCTTT. This gives the protein CASSLVNRGFNTGTEAFF.

A word on this clone: This sample includes further DNA sequences coding for the same CDR3. V is TRBV9 and J is TRBJ1-3; D is undetermined. The CDR3 contains 16 residues. Germline loops: CDR1 SGDLS, CDR2 YYNGEE. Trimming shortened V by 0 bases and J by 0 bases, and 10 bases separated the two germline ends. The CDR3 DNA is TGTGCCAGCAGCGTAGGTGGAACAGCCTCTGGAAACACCATATATTTT. Protein product: CASSVGGTASGNTIYF.

This chain links TRBV6-2 or TRBV6-3 with TRBJ1-6; D may be TRBD1 (5 bases). Between the trimmed V and J ends, which lost 2 bases and 2 bases, there was a span of 19 bases. Looked up from germline, CDR1 is MNHEY and CDR2 is SVGEGT. CDR3 length: 19 amino acids. The CDR3 loop reads CASSYGLWWGVPYNSPLHF. The CDR3 coding sequence is TGTGCCAGCAGTTACGGCCTGTGGTGGGGGGTTCCCTATAATTCACCCCTCCACTTT.

This clone was counted ten times or more. This rearrangement joins TRBV6-5 to TRBJ2-7; TRBD1 might be the D (5 bases). Looked up from germline, CDR1 is MNHEY and CDR2 is SVGAGI. This CDR3 is 15 amino acids long. V dropped 5 bases and J dropped 0 bases, with 14 bases sitting between them. The CDR3 is CASSPSTDNSYEQYF. The CDR3 coding sequence is TGTGCCAGCAGTCCTTCGACGGACAACTCCTACGAGCAGTACTTC.

V usage is TRBV5-4 and J usage is TRBJ2-5, with 9 bases lining up with TRBD1. CDR3 length: 15 residues. V shed 0 bases, J shed 5 bases, and the junction held 5 bases outside the gene matches. Germline values: CDR1 SGHNT, CDR2 YYREEE (reference sequence). CDR3 DNA: TGTGCCAGCAGCTTGGGGGACAGGGCTGGGGAGACCCAGTACTTC. The encoded protein is CASSLGDRAGETQYF.

Turning to this clone: The junction differs from germline at one of its ends, possibly a read error. The chain recombines TRBV13 with TRBJ2-2; maybe TRBD2 (5 bases). Germline CDR1 and CDR2: PRHDT and FYEKMQ (reference sequence). This CDR3 contains 16 residues. The CDR3 bases are TGTGCCAGCAGCTTAGGCATGCAGCTCGGCACCGGGGAGCCGTTTTTT. Translation: CASSLGMQLGTGEPFF.

The V gene is TRBV10-3, the J gene TRBJ2-3, with 9 bases matching TRBD1. The J segment lost 4 bases and the V segment lost 8 bases, leaving 7 bases of the junction unmatched. Germline CDR1 reads ENHRY; CDR2 reads SYGVKD. This CDR3 comprises 14 residues. CDR3 loop: CAIARTGEADTQYF. In nucleotides, the CDR3 is TGTGCCATCGCCCGGACAGGGGAGGCAGATACGCAGTATTTT.

This chain connects TRBV19 to TRBJ1-1; possibly TRBD1 for D (5 bases). V dropped 1 base and J dropped 0 bases, with 9 bases sitting between them. The CDR3 extends over 15 amino acids. CDR1 is LNHDA, CDR2 SQIVND, per germline (reference sequence). CDR3 sequence: CASSIGGRVNTEAFF. The CDR3 nucleotides read TGTGCCAGTAGTATAGGGGGCAGGGTGAACACTGAAGCTTTCTTT.

The chain is built from TRBV28 and TRBJ1-1; D remains ambiguous. Looked up from germline, CDR1 is MDHEN and CDR2 is SYDVKM. V was clipped by 7 bases and J by 5 bases, with 17 bases between them. The CDR3 consists of 14 residues. CDR3 protein: CASTQVRTGTEAFF. CDR3 coding DNA: TGTGCCAGCACCCAAGTGAGAACGGGGACTGAAGCTTTCTTT. The whole variable domain, filled in from reference TRBV28 and TRBJ1-1, reads DVKVTQSSRYLVKRTGEKVFLECVQDMDHENMFWYRQDPGLGLRLIYFSYDVKMKEKGDIPEGYSVSREKKERFSLILESASTNQTSMYLCASTQVRTGTEAFFGQGTRLTVV.

The CDR3 reads CASSAGGWQPQHF. In nucleotides, the CDR3 is TGTGCCAGCAGCGCAGGGGGCTGGCAGCCCCAGCATTTT. The chain couples TRBV9 to TRBJ1-5; 8 nucleotides agree with TRBD1. Germline values: CDR1 SGDLS, CDR2 YYNGEE. The V and J ends lost 3 bases and 7 bases, in that order; junction bases with no gene match: 3. The CDR3 runs to 13 residues.

The V and J genes are TRBV5-4 and TRBJ1-2; tentative D call: TRBD1 (5 bases). Germline CDR1 is SGHNT and CDR2 is YYREEE (reference sequence). Trimming removed 4 bases at V and 4 bases at J, with 11 bases between. This CDR3 comprises 13 residues. DNA of the CDR3: TGTGCCAGCAGCGGATCGGGGGTCTATGGCTACACCTTC. Its translation is CASSGSGVYGYTF. The entire variable domain, with the rest obtained from reference TRBV5-4 and TRBJ1-2, is as follows: ETGVTQSPTHLIKTRGQQVTLRCSSQSGHNTVSWYQQALGQGPQFIFQYYREEENGRGNFPPRFSGLQFPNYSSELNVNALELDDSALYLCASSGSGVYGYTFGSGTRLTVV.

The chain combines TRBV30 with TRBJ1-6; 7 nucleotides agree with TRBD1. This CDR3 has 14 amino acids. The germline CDR1 and CDR2 sequences are GTSNPN and SVGIG (reference sequence). V gave up 3 bases and J gave up 5 bases; unmatched junction bases: 4. The CDR3, as DNA: TGTGCCTGGAGACCGGGACAGAATAATTCACCCCTCCACTTT. Its translation: CAWRPGQNNSPLHF. Complete variable domain (other parts from reference TRBV30 and TRBJ1-6): SQTIHQWPATLVQPVGSPLSLECTVEGTSNPNLYWYRQAAGRGLQLLFYSVGIGQISSEVPQNLSASRPQDRQFILSSKKLLLSDSGFYLCAWRPGQNNSPLHFGNGTRLTVT.